This TCR beta chain stems from a study of blood T cell repertoires in COVID-19. Study-wide context: Samples came from the United States, Italy and Spain, spanning acute and convalescent COVID-19. T cells, B-cell-depleted T cells, or PBMCs provided the cDNA or gDNA that served as material.

This CDR3 region has 15 residues. The germline V and J ends were trimmed by 2 bases and 6 bases, with 14 bases remaining between them. The V gene's germline CDR1 is LGHNA and CDR2 YNFKEQ. Per the original data handling: Quantification of nucleated cells was approximated via reference gene primer amplification. The method was immunoSEQ multiplex PCR; TCRdb's version includes in-frame clones alone and lacks a portion of them. V and J calls and clone size follow that table, whereas D and trimming were derived from the DNA. The table shows 270,000 or so clones, with roughly 86% occurring only once. The gene calls are TRBV4-2 and TRBJ1-5, with a weak D call TRBD1 (5 bases). The origin of this receptor is a middle-aged man with active or convalescent COVID-19. The specimen was peripheral blood. CDR3 protein: CASSQLAGGSQPQHF. Here the CDR3 DNA reads TGTGCCAGCAGCCAACTCGCGGGGGGTAGTCAGCCCCAGCATTTT.